This T cell receptor (beta chain) was sequenced during a study of lymphopenia after photon versus proton radiotherapy. The assay was immunoSEQ multiplex PCR, and TCRdb's table has in-frame clones only and misses some. The sample holds approximately 24,000 clones; roughly 90% are singletons and the top ten take around 0.81%. Whole-study results and caveats: Post-nadir diversity loss with photons came from oligoclonal expansion, particularly CD8+ Temra cells. Post-nadir TCR diversity decline inversely tracked overall survival among those who died. Relative stability marked proton patients; photon patients lost diversity and naive cells.

On this clone: The antigen remains unidentified.

This sample comprised peripheral blood, obtained from a patient treated with photon-based radiotherapy. The sequence was collected from a woman in her 50s with cholangiocarcinoma.

The CDR3 loop reads CASRGGINQPQHF. Written as DNA, the CDR3 is TGTGCCAGCAGAGGCGGGATAAATCAGCCCCAGCATTTT. The chain is built from TRBV6-5 and TRBJ1-5; D is ambiguous. Germline CDR1 reads MNHEY; CDR2 reads SVGAGI. CDR3 size: 13 residues. The V and J ends lost 6 bases and 4 bases respectively, with 10 bases between them.